Here is one TCR beta chain with its context. These data belong to a study of shared clonotypes between healthy human individuals. Whole-study context: The study enrolled a couple of women and a few men aged 18 to 49.

Naive-designated CD8 cells lacked CD45RO, were positively enriched for CCR7, and omitted terminally differentiated effector memory CD45RA+ cells. Generated by immunoSEQ multiplex PCR, the TCRdb table keeps only in-frame clones and is missing some. Of approximately 2,000,000 clones in the sample, just under 95% are singletons; the top ten hold less than 2%. The CDR3 sequence is 18 residues long. V was clipped by 8 bases and J by 0 bases; unmatched bases: 9. Germline CDR1 reads LNHDA; CDR2 reads SQIVND (reference sequence). The receptor was isolated from a man aged 18 to 30 in good health. Some clones in this sample may be carry-over from other donors' samples. The sequenced material came from naive CD8+ T cells from PBMCs. The chain recombines TRBV19 with TRBJ2-6, with 11 nucleotides matching TRBD1. The CDR3 spells CASYRGQGVISGANVLTF. In nucleotides, the CDR3 is TGTGCCAGTTACAGGGGACAGGGGGTGATCTCTGGGGCCAACGTCCTGACTTTC.